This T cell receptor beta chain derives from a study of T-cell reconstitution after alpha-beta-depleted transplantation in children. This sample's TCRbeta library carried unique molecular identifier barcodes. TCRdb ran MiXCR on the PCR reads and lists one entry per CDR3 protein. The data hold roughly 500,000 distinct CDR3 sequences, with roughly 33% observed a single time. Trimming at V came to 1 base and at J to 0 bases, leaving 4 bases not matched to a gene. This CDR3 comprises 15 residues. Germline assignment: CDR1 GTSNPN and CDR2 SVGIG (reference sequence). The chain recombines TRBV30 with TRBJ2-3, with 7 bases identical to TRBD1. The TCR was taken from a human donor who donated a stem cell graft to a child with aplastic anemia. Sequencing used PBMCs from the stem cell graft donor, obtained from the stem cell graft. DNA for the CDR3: TGTGCCTGGAGTGAAGGGGGCAGAAGCACAGATACGCAGTATTTT. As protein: CAWSEGGRSTDTQYF.